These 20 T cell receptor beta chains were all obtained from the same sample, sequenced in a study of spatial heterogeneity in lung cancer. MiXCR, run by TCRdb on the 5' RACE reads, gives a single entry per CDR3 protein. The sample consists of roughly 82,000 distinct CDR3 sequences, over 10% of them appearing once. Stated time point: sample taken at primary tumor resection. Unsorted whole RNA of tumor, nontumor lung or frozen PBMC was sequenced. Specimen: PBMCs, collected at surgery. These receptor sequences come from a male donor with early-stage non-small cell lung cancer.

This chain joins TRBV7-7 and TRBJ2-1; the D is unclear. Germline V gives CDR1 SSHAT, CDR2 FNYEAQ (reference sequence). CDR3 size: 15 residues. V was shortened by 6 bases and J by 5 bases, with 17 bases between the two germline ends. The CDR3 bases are TGTGCCAGCAGTTCCGGGCCCGTAACCCACAATGAGCAGTTCTTC. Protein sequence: CASSSGPVTHNEQFF.

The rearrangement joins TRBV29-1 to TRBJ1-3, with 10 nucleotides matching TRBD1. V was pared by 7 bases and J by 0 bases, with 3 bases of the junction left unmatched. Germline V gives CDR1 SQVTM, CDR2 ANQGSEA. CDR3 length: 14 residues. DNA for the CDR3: TGCAGCGGGACAGGGGGGAACTCTGGAAACACCATATATTTT. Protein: CSGTGGNSGNTIYF.

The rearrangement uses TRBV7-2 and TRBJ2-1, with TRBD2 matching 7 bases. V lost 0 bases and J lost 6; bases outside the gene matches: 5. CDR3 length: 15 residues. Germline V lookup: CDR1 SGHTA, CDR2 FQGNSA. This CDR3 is CASSLAAGVSNEQFF. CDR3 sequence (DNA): TGTGCCAGCAGCTTAGCGGCGGGAGTGAGCAATGAGCAGTTCTTC.

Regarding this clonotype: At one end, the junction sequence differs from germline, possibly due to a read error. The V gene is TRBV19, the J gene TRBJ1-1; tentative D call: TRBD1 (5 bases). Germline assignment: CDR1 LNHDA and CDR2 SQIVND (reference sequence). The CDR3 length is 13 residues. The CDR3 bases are TGTGCAAGTACGGACTTAAGAGGGACTGAAGCTTTATTT. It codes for CASTDLRGTEALF. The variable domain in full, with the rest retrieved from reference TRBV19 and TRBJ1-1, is DGGITQSPKYLFRKEGQNVTLSCEQNLNHDAMYWYRQDPGQGLRLIYYSQIVNDFQKGDIAEGYSVSREKKESFPLTVTSAQKNPTAFYLCASTDLRGTEALFGQGTRLTVV.

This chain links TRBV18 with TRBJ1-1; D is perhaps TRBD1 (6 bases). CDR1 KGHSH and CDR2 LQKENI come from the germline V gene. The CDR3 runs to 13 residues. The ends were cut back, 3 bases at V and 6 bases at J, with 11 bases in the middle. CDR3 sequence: CASSPRGGPEAFF. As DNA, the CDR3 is TGTGCCAGCTCACCGCGCGGGGGCCCTGAAGCTTTCTTT.

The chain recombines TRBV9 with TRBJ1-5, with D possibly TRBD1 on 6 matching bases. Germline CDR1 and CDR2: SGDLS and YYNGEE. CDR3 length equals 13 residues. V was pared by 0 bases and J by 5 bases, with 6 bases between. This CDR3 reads CASSVEGDQPQHF. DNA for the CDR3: TGTGCCAGCAGCGTAGAGGGGGATCAGCCCCAGCATTTT.

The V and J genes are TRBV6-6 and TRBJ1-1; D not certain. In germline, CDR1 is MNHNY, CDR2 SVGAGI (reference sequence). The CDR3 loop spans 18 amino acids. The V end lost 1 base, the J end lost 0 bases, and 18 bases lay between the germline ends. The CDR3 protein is CASSYLYPEQRMNTEAFF. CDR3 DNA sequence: TGTGCCAGCAGTTACTTGTACCCGGAACAGAGAATGAACACTGAAGCTTTCTTT.

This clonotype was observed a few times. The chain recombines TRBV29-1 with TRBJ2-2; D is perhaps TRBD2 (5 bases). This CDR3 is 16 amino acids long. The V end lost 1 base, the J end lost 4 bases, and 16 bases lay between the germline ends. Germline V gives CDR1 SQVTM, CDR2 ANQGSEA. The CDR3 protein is CSVEGRGLDGTGELFF. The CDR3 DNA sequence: TGCAGCGTTGAAGGTCGGGGTCTGGACGGCACCGGGGAGCTGTTTTTT.

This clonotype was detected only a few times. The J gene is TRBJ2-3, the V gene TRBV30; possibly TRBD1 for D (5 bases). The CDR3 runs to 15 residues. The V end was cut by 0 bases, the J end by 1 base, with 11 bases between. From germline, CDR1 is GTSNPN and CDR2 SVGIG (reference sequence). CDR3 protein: CAWSVNPRGTDTQYF. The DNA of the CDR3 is TGTGCCTGGAGTGTAAACCCCAGGGGCACAGATACGCAGTATTTT.

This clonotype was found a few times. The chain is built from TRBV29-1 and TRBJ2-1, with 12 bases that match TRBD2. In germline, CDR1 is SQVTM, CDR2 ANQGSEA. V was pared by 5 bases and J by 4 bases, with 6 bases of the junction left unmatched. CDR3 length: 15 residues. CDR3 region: CSVQGLAGLYNEQFF. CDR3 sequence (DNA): TGCAGCGTTCAAGGACTAGCGGGGTTGTACAATGAGCAGTTCTTC.

The DNA for the CDR3 is TGCAGTGCCCCCCCCCGGGGCCGCCAGGGCACTGAAGCTTTCTTT. Amino acid sequence: CSAPPRGRQGTEAFF. V and J are TRBV20-1 and TRBJ1-1, with D possibly TRBD1 on 5 matching bases. The V gene lost 6 bases and the J gene lost 4 bases, with 21 bases spanning the gap. Germline V gene data show CDR1 as DFQATT and CDR2 as SNEGSKA (reference sequence). There are 15 residues in the CDR3.

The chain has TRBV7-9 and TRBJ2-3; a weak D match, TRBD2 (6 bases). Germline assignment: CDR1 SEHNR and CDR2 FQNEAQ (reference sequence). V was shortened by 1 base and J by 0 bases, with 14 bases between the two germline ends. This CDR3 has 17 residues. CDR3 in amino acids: CASSLGSSGSSTDTQYF. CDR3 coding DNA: TGTGCCAGCAGCTTAGGGAGTAGCGGCTCTAGCACAGATACGCAGTATTTT.

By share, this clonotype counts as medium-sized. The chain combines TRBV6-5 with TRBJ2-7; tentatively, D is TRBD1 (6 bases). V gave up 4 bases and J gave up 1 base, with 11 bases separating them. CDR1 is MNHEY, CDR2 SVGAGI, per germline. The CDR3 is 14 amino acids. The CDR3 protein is CASSFHRASYEQYF. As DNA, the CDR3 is TGTGCCAGCAGTTTCCACAGGGCGTCCTACGAGCAGTACTTC.

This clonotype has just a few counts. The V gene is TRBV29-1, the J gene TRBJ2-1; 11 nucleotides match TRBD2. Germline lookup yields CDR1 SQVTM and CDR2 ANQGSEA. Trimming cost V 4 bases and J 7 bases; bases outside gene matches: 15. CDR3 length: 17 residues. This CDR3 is CSVGDLSGRDFRNEQFF. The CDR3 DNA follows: TGCAGCGTTGGGGATCTTAGCGGGAGGGATTTTAGGAATGAGCAGTTCTTC.

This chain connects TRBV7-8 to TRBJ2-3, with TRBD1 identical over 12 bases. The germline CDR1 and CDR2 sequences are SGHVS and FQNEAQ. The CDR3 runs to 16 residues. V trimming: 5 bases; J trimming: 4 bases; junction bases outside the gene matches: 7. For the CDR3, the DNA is TGTGCCAGCAGCCCAGGGACAGGGGGCGGTTCAGATACGCAGTATTTT. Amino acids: CASSPGTGGGSDTQYF.

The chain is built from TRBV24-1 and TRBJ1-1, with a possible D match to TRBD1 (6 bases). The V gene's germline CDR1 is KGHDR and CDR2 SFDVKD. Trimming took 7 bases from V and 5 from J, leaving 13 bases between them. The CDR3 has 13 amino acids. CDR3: CATRDYRETEAFF. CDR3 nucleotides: TGTGCCACCAGGGACTACAGGGAGACTGAAGCTTTCTTT.

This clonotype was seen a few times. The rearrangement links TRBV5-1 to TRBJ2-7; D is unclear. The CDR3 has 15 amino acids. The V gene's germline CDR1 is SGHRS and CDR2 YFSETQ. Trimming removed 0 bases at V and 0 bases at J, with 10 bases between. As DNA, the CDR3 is TGCGCCAGCAGCTTGGACCCTCCGGCCTCCTACGAGCAGTACTTC. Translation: CASSLDPPASYEQYF.

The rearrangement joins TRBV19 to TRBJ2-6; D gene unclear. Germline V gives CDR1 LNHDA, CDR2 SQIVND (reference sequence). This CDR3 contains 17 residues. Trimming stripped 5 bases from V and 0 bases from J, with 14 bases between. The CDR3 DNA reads TGTGCCAGTAGTCCTTACGTAGGCGGCTCTGGGGCCAACGTCCTGACTTTC. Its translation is CASSPYVGGSGANVLTF.

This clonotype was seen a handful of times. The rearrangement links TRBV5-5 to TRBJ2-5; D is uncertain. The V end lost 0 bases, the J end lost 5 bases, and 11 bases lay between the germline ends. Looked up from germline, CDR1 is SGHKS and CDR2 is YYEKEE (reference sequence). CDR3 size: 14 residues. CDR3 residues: CASSLETFSETQYF. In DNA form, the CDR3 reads TGTGCCAGCAGCTTGGAAACCTTCTCGGAGACCCAGTACTTC.

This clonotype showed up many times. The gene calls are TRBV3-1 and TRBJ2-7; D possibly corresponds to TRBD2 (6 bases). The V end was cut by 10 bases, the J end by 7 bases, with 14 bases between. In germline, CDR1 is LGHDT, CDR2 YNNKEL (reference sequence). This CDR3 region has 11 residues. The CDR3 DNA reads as TGTGCCACCTCCGCGGGGTATGAGCAGTACTTC. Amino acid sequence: CATSAGYEQYF.